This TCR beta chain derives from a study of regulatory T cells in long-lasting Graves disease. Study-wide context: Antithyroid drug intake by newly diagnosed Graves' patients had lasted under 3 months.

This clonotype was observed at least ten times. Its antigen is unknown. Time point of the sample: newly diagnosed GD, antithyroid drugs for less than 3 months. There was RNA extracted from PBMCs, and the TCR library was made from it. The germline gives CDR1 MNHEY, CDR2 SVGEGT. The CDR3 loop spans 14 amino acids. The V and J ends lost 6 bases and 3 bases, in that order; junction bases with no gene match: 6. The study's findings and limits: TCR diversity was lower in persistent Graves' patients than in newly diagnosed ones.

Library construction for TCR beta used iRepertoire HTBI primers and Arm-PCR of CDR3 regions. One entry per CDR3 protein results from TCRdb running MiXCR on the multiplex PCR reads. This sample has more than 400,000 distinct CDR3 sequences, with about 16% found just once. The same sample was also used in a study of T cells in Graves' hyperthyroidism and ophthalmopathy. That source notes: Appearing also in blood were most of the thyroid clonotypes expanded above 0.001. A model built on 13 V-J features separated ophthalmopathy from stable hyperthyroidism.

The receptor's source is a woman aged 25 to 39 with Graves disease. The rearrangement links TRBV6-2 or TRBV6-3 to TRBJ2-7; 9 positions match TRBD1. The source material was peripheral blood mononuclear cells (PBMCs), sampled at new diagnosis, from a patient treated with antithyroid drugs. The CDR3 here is CASSSPGQGYEQYF. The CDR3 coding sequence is TGTGCCAGCAGCTCTCCGGGACAGGGCTACGAGCAGTACTTC.